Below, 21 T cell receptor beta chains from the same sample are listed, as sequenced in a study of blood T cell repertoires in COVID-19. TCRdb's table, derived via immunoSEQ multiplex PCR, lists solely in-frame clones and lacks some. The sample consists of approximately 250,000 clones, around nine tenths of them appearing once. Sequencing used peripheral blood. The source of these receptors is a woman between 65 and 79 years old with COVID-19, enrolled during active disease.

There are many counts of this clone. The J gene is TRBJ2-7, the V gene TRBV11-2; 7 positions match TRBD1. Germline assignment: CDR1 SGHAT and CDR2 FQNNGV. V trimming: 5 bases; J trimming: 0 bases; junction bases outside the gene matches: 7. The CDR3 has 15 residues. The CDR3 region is CASSRWTGLSYEQYF. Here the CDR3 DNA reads TGTGCCAGCAGCCGATGGACAGGCCTCTCCTACGAGCAGTACTTC.

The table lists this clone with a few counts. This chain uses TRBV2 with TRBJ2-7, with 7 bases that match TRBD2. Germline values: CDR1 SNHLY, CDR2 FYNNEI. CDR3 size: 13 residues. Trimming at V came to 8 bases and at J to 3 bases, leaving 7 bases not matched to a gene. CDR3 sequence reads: CASGRDLGYEQYF. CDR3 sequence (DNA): TGTGCCAGCGGGAGGGACTTAGGCTACGAGCAGTACTTC.

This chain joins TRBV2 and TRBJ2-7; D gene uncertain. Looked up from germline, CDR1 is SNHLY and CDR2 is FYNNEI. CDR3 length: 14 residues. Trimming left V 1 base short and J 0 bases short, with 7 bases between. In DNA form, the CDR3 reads TGTGCCAGCAGTGAAGGTTACAGCTCCTACGAGCAGTACTTC. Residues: CASSEGYSSYEQYF.

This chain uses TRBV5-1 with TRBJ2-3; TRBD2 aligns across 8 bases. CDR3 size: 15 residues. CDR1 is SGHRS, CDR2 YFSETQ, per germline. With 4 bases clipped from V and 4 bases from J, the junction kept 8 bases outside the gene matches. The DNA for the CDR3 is TGCGCCAGCAGCCATAGCGGGGATGTGGCAGATACGCAGTATTTT. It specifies CASSHSGDVADTQYF.

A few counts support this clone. The CDR3 bases are TGTGCCAGCATTCACTGGGGGGTAGTAGAGACCCAGTACTTC. This gives the protein CASIHWGVVETQYF. The chain couples TRBV5-6 to TRBJ2-5; tentatively, D is TRBD2 (6 bases). Trimming shortened V by 6 bases and J by 4 bases, and 16 bases separated the two germline ends. The CDR3 runs 14 residues. Germline values: CDR1 SGHDT, CDR2 YYEEEE. The full variable domain, in which reference TRBV5-6 and TRBJ2-5 provide the parts outside the CDR3, is DAGVTQSPTHLIKTRGQQVTLRCSPKSGHDTVSWYQQALGQGPQFIFQYYEEEERQRGNFPDRFSGHQFPNYSSELNVNALLLGDSALYLCASIHWGVVETQYFGPGTRLLVL.

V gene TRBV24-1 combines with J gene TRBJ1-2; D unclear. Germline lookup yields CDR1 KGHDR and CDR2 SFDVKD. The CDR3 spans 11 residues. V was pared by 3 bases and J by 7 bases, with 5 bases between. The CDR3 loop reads CATSDHSGYTF. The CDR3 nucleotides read TGTGCCACCAGTGATCATAGTGGCTACACCTTC.

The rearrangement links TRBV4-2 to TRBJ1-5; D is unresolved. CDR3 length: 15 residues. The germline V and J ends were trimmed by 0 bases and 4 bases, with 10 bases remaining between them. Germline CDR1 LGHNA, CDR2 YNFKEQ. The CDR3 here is CASSQDRTGNQPQHF. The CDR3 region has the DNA TGTGCCAGCAGCCAAGATAGAACGGGTAATCAGCCCCAGCATTTT.

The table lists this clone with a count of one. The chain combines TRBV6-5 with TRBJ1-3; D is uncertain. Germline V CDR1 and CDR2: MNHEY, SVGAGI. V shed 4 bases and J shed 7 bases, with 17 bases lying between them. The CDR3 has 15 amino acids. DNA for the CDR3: TGTGCCAGCAGTTCTTTCGAGGGTGCTCCGAACACCATATATTTT. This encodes CASSSFEGAPNTIYF.

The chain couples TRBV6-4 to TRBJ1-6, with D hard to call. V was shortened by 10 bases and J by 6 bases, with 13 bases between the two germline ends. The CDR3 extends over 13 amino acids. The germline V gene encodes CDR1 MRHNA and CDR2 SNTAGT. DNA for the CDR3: TGTGCCACCGCGGCAGCGATTAATTCACCCCTCCACTTT. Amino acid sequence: CATAAAINSPLHF.

CDR3 nucleotides: TGTGCCAGCAGCCCAGACAGGGAACAGGCCTACGAGCAGTACTTC. This gives the protein CASSPDREQAYEQYF. V is TRBV13 and J is TRBJ2-7; 7 positions agree with TRBD1. The CDR3 is made up of 15 amino acids. Trimming removed 5 bases from V and 2 bases from J; junction bases left unmatched: 9. CDR1 PRHDT and CDR2 FYEKMQ come from the germline V gene (reference sequence).

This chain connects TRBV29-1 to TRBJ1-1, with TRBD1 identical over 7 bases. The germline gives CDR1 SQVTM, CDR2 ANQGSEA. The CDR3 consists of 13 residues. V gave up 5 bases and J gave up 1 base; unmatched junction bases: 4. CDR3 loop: CSVLQGTNTEAFF. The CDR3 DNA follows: TGCAGCGTTCTACAGGGGACGAACACTGAAGCTTTCTTT. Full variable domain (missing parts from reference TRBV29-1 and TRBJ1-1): SAVISQKPSRDICQRGTSLTIQCQVDSQVTMMFWYRQQPGQSLTLIATANQGSEATYESGFVIDKFPISRPNLTFSTLTVSNMSPEDSSIYLCSVLQGTNTEAFFGQGTRLTVV.

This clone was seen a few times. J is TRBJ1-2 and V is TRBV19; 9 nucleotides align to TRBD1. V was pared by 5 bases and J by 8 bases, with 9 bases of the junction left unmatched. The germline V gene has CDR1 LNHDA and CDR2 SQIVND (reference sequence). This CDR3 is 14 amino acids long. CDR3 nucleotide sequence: TGTGCCAGTAGTGAGACCGGGACAGGGAGGGGCTACACCTTC. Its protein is CASSETGTGRGYTF.

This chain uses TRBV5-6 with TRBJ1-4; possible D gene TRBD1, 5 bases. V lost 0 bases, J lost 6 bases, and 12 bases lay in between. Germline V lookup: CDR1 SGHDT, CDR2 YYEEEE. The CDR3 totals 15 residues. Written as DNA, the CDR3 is TGTGCCAGCAGCTTGGGGACATTGAAAGATGAAAAACTGTTTTTT. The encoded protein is CASSLGTLKDEKLFF.

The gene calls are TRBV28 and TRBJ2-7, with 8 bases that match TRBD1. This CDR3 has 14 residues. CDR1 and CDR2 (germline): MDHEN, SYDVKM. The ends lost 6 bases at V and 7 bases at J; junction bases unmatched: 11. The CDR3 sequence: CASRIGQGTREQYF. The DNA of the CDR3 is TGTGCCAGCAGAATCGGACAGGGAACGCGGGAGCAGTACTTC.

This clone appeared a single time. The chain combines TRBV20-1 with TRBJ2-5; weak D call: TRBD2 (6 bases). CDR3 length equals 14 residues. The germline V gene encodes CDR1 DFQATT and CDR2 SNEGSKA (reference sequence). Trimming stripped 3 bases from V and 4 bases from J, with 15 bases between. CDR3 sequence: CSASSPGSGETQYF. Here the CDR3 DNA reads TGCAGTGCTAGTAGTCCCGGTAGCGGAGAGACCCAGTACTTC.

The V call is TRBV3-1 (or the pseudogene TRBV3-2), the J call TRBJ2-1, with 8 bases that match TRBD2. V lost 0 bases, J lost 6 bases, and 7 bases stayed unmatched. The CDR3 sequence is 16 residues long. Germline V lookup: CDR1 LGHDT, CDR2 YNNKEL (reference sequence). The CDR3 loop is CASSQDGGGFGNEQFF. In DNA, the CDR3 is TGTGCCAGCAGCCAAGATGGCGGGGGGTTTGGCAATGAGCAGTTCTTC.

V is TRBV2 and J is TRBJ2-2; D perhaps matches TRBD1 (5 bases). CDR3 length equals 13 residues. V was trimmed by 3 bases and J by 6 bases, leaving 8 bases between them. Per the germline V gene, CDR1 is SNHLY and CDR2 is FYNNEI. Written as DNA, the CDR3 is TGTGCCAGCAGTGAGCAGGGTCCCGGGGAGCTGTTTTTT. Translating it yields CASSEQGPGELFF.

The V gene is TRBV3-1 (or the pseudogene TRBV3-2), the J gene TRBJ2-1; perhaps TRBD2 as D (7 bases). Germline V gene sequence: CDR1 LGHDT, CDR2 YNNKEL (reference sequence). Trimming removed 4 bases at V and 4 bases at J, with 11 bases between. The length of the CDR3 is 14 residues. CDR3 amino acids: CASSLKGGYNEQFF. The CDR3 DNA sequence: TGTGCCAGCAGCCTAAAGGGGGGGTACAATGAGCAGTTCTTC.

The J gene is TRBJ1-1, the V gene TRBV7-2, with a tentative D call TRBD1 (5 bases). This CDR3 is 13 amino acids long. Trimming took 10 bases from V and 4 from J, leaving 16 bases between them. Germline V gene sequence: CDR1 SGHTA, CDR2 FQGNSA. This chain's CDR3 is CAISSGGSTEAFF. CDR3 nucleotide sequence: TGTGCCATCTCGTCCGGGGGAAGCACTGAAGCTTTCTTT.

CDR3 nucleotide sequence: TGTGCCAGCAGCTTAGGGGCTAGCGGGGGGGCGGAGACCCAGTACTTC. Translated, it gives CASSLGASGGAETQYF. The genes are TRBV11-2 and TRBJ2-5; TRBD2 matches 12 bases. Germline loops: CDR1 SGHAT, CDR2 FQNNGV. V shed 1 base, J shed 5 bases, and the junction held 5 bases outside the gene matches. The CDR3 consists of 16 residues.

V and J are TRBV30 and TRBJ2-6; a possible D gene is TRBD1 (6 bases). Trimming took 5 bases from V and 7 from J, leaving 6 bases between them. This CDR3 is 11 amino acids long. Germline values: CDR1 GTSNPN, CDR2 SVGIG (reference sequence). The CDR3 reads CAWGTANVLTF. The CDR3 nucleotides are TGTGCCTGGGGGACAGCCAACGTCCTGACTTTC.